One and the same sample provided the 20 T cell receptor beta chains below, sequenced in a study of blood T cell repertoires in COVID-19. TCRdb keeps only in-frame clones here, not all; method: immunoSEQ multiplex PCR. The data contain under 450,000 clones, approximately 86% of them seen just once; the ten biggest clones take up around 7.4%. Sequencing input: peripheral blood. These receptors were taken from a woman aged 60-70 years with COVID-19, enrolled during active disease.

V usage is TRBV11-2 and J usage is TRBJ1-2; TRBD1 agrees at 10 bases. Looked up from germline, CDR1 is SGHAT and CDR2 is FQNNGV. CDR3 length: 15 residues. The J segment lost 5 bases and the V segment lost 3 bases, leaving 6 bases of the junction unmatched. CDR3 loop: CASSFLRGQGYGYTF. CDR3 coding DNA: TGTGCCAGCAGCTTTCTCCGGGGACAGGGGTATGGCTACACCTTC.

This clone was recorded only once. V and J are TRBV11-2 and TRBJ2-5, with 9 bases lining up with TRBD1. Germline CDR1 SGHAT, CDR2 FQNNGV. The CDR3 totals 14 residues. V gave up 0 bases and J gave up 4 bases; unmatched junction bases: 0. CDR3 residues: CASSLEQGAETQYF. The CDR3 nucleotides are TGTGCCAGCAGCTTAGAACAGGGGGCAGAGACCCAGTACTTC.

The genes are TRBV9 and TRBJ1-5; 9 bases agree with TRBD1. The CDR3 is 15 residues long. CDR1 and CDR2 from the germline V gene are SGDLS and YYNGEE. J was trimmed by 2 bases and V by 4 bases; bases with no gene match: 4. CDR3 sequence (DNA): TGTGCCAGCAGCACAGGGGGCTATGGCAATCAGCCCCAGCATTTT. Translated: CASSTGGYGNQPQHF. The variable domain in full, completed from reference TRBV9 and TRBJ1-5, reads DSGVTQTPKHLITATGQRVTLRCSPRSGDLSVYWYQQSLDQGLQFLIQYYNGEERAKGNILERFSAQQFPDLHSELNLSSLELGDSALYFCASSTGGYGNQPQHFGDGTRLSIL.

The chain carries TRBV11-2 and TRBJ1-1, with TRBD1 as a possible D gene (5 bases). The CDR3 has 10 residues. The V end lost 7 bases, the J end lost 5 bases, and 5 bases lay between the germline ends. From germline, CDR1 is SGHAT and CDR2 FQNNGV. The chain's CDR3 is CASKGTEAFF. The CDR3 DNA reads as TGTGCCAGCAAGGGGACTGAAGCTTTCTTT.

The chain joins TRBV18 to TRBJ1-4; 8 bases are a match to TRBD1. The CDR3 extends over 16 amino acids. CDR1 is KGHSH, CDR2 LQKENI, per germline. After removal of 2 bases from V and 2 bases from J, the junction contained 4 bases not matched to a gene. The CDR3 coding sequence is TGTGCCAGCTCACCAGACAGGGGAGGCACTAATGAAAAACTGTTTTTT. Encoded protein: CASSPDRGGTNEKLFF.

The gene calls are TRBV4-3 and TRBJ2-5; 10 bases are shared with TRBD1. The CDR3 has 17 amino acids. Trimming at V came to 4 bases and at J to 1 base, leaving 9 bases not matched to a gene. Per germline, CDR1 LGHNA and CDR2 YSLEER. The CDR3 loop is CASSPTGTGVGQETQYF. The DNA for the CDR3 is TGCGCCAGCAGCCCCACTGGGACAGGGGTAGGCCAAGAGACCCAGTACTTC.

The genes are TRBV18 and TRBJ2-1, with a possible D match to TRBD1 (6 bases). V was clipped by 6 bases and J by 4 bases, with 13 bases between them. CDR3 size: 14 residues. Germline assignment: CDR1 KGHSH and CDR2 LQKENI. CDR3 in DNA: TGTGCCAGCTCCCAAGGGGGAGTTTACAATGAGCAGTTCTTC. It codes for CASSQGGVYNEQFF.

On this clone itself: Additional DNA sequences in this sample encode the identical CDR3. The V call is TRBV27, the J call TRBJ1-5; 8 bases are shared with TRBD1. The CDR3 is 14 residues long. J was trimmed by 4 bases and V by 5 bases; bases with no gene match: 4. From germline, CDR1 is MNHEY and CDR2 SMNVEV (reference sequence). Here the CDR3 reads CASSLRQGNQPQHF. The CDR3 bases are TGTGCCAGCAGTCTAAGACAGGGGAATCAGCCCCAGCATTTT.

The gene calls are TRBV3-1 (or the pseudogene TRBV3-2) and TRBJ1-3; possibly TRBD1 for D (5 bases). Germline loops: CDR1 LGHDT, CDR2 YNNKEL (reference sequence). V was pared by 3 bases and J by 0 bases, with 9 bases between. The CDR3 sequence is 15 residues long. CDR3 region: CASSQGLLSGNTIYF. Written as DNA, the CDR3 is TGTGCCAGCAGCCAGGGACTGCTCTCTGGAAACACCATATATTTT.

The rearrangement uses TRBV5-4 and TRBJ2-7, with TRBD2 matching 10 bases. Per germline, CDR1 SGHNT and CDR2 YYREEE (reference sequence). This CDR3 contains 15 residues. V lost 5 bases to trimming and J lost 3 bases; unmatched junction nucleotides: 8. CDR3 protein: CASSLSGGPIYEQYF. The CDR3 DNA is TGTGCCAGCAGTCTTAGCGGGGGGCCCATCTACGAGCAGTACTTC.

This clone was detected once. J is TRBJ2-7 and V is TRBV6-2 or TRBV6-3; 16 bases are a match to TRBD2. V was pared by 5 bases and J by 7 bases, with 5 bases of the junction left unmatched. The CDR3 has 15 residues. CDR1 is MNHEY and CDR2 is SVGEGT in the germline V gene. CDR3 amino acids: CASSPGLAGGLEQYF. In nucleotides, the CDR3 is TGTGCCAGCAGTCCGGGACTAGCGGGGGGGCTGGAGCAGTACTTC.

The chain has TRBV5-1 and TRBJ1-4; no clear D gene. The germline gives CDR1 SGHRS, CDR2 YFSETQ. The length of the CDR3 is 13 residues. V was cut by 1 base and J by 5 bases, with 6 bases left in between. The CDR3 DNA reads TGCGCCAGCAGCTTGACGAGCAATGAAAAACTGTTTTTT. Protein sequence: CASSLTSNEKLFF.

The genes are TRBV18 and TRBJ1-2; D possibly corresponds to TRBD1 (5 bases). The CDR3 sequence is 16 residues long. Trimming stripped 5 bases from V and 2 bases from J, with 18 bases between. The germline CDR1 and CDR2 sequences are KGHSH and LQKENI. The CDR3 here is CASSATAGDFNYGYTF. The DNA of the CDR3 is TGTGCCAGCTCAGCCACCGCCGGGGACTTCAACTATGGCTACACCTTC.

CDR3: CASSGARYQETQYF. CDR3 DNA: TGTGCCAGCAGCGGGGCGAGATACCAAGAGACCCAGTACTTC. The rearrangement links TRBV7-2 to TRBJ2-5; possible D gene TRBD1, 5 bases. Germline CDR1 is SGHTA and CDR2 is FQGNSA. This CDR3 is built from 14 residues. V was shortened by 5 bases and J by 0 bases, with 10 bases between the two germline ends.

The chain has TRBV7-9 and TRBJ1-1, with D possibly being TRBD1 (6 bases). The ends were cut back, 3 bases at V and 0 bases at J, with 11 bases in the middle. The germline V gene has CDR1 SEHNR and CDR2 FQNEAQ (reference sequence). The CDR3 runs to 15 residues. The DNA for the CDR3 is TGTGCCAGCAGCTTTCAGGGGCAAGTGAACACTGAAGCTTTCTTT. Its translation: CASSFQGQVNTEAFF.

V usage is TRBV5-1 and J usage is TRBJ1-3; 7 nucleotides align to TRBD1. Trimming at V came to 0 bases and at J to 0 bases, leaving 6 bases not matched to a gene. Germline V gene sequence: CDR1 SGHRS, CDR2 YFSETQ. The CDR3 totals 17 residues. Written as DNA, the CDR3 is TGCGCCAGCAGCTTGGTGGGGACAGTAACCTCTGGAAACACCATATATTTT. Its translation is CASSLVGTVTSGNTIYF. The full variable domain, its missing parts supplied by reference TRBV5-1 and TRBJ1-3, is KAGVTQTPRYLIKTRGQQVTLSCSPISGHRSVSWYQQTPGQGLQFLFEYFSETQRNKGNFPGRFSGRQFSNSRSEMNVSTLELGDSALYLCASSLVGTVTSGNTIYFGEGSWLTVV.

The chain employs TRBV21-1 and TRBJ2-7; the listed D gene, TRBD1, was not tested against the DNA. TRBV21-1 is deemed a pseudogene. The CDR3 spans 15 residues. The CDR3 sequence is CASSAFTGQGYEQYF. The CDR3 nucleotides are TGTGCCAGCAGCGCCTTTACGGGACAGGGGTACGAGCAGTACTTC.

The chain is built from TRBV9 and TRBJ2-2; 7 bases match TRBD2. The CDR3 runs 17 residues. V gave up 3 bases and J gave up 2 bases; unmatched junction bases: 10. Germline CDR1 is SGDLS and CDR2 is YYNGEE. As DNA, the CDR3 is TGTGCCAGCAGCGCCCCCCAAGGGAGGGACAACACCGGGGAGCTGTTTTTT. Its protein is CASSAPQGRDNTGELFF.

The rearrangement links TRBV12-3 or TRBV12-4 to TRBJ2-7, with TRBD2 matching 7 bases. The V gene end was trimmed by 2 bases and the J gene end by 7 bases; junction bases not matched to a gene: 2. This CDR3 region has 12 residues. The CDR3 region is CASSLQGGEQYF. The CDR3 DNA reads as TGTGCCAGCAGTTTACAGGGAGGGGAGCAGTACTTC.

V and J are TRBV7-5 and TRBJ1-4; no DNA check was done on the table's D call, TRBD1. TRBV7-5 is described as a pseudogene. The CDR3 loop spans 15 amino acids. The CDR3 coding sequence is TGTGTCAGAAGCGCGCAGGGAGAGGGGGATGAAAAACTGTTTTTT. Amino acids: CVRSAQGEGDEKLFF.